A selection of T cell receptor beta chains follows, all from one sample in a study of Ad26.COV2.S vaccination and SARS-CoV-2 variants. Generated by immunoSEQ multiplex PCR, the TCRdb table keeps only in-frame clones and is missing some. The data hold more than 350,000 clones, with 75% to 95% observed a single time. The material sequenced was peripheral blood, taken in a trial of Ad26.COV2.S vaccine versus placebo. These receptors were collected from a person between 18 and 59 years old who received the Ad26.COV2.S COVID-19 vaccine or a placebo. CDR3s include the opening cysteine and the closing phenylalanine or tryptophan. The D gene is left open where the match is weak. Rows give clone size only sometimes, using once, few, many, or a class for an expanded clone.

j_call d_call clone_size cdr3_length v_call cdr3_nt cdr3_aa
TRBJ1-1 TRBD1 NA 17 TRBV19 TGTGCCAGTAGTATGTCCGGGACAGGGGCCCGTACCTATGAAGCTTTCTTT CASSMSGTGARTYEAFF
TRBJ1-2 NA NA 15 TRBV19 TGTGCCAGTAGTACCGCCCGGGAGGTACCCTGGGGCTACACCTTC CASSTAREVPWGYTF
TRBJ1-2 TRBD1 NA 14 TRBV5-1 TGCGCCAGCAGCGGAGACAGGGGGGAAGAGGGCTACACCTTC CASSGDRGEEGYTF
TRBJ2-1 NA NA 17 TRBV4-3 TGCGCCAGCAGCCAAGATCGAGTAGGGAGCTCCTACAATGAGCAGTTCTTC CASSQDRVGSSYNEQFF
TRBJ1-4 NA NA 14 TRBV5-1 TGCGCCAGTCGCATACAAGCAACTAATGAAAAACTGTTTTTT CASRIQATNEKLFF
TRBJ1-2 NA NA 14 TRBV19 TGTGCCAGCGGAAACAGATTTCCCATTTATGGCTACACCTTC CASGNRFPIYGYTF
TRBJ2-2 TRBD1 NA 16 TRBV7-8 TGTGCCAGCAGCTTAGCCTGGGACAGGGTCCCCGGGGAGCTGTTTTTT CASSLAWDRVPGELFF
TRBJ1-4 NA NA 12 TRBV7-9 TGTGCCAGCAGCTTAAGCGGGGAAAAACTGTTTTTT CASSLSGEKLFF
TRBJ2-5 NA many 14 TRBV4-1 TGCGCCAGCAGCCCTTGGGGGGACCAAGAGACCCAGTACTTC CASSPWGDQETQYF
TRBJ2-7 NA NA 13 TRBV19 TGTGCCAGTAGTATGGGGGGCGGCTACGAGCAGTACTTC CASSMGGGYEQYF
TRBJ2-3 NA NA 16 TRBV7-2 TGTGCCAGCAGCTTGGACGGTACGGCCTCGGGAGATACGCAGTATTTT CASSLDGTASGDTQYF
TRBJ2-1 NA once 13 TRBV7-9 TGTGCCAGCAGCTTAGCAGCTTACAATGAGCAGTTCTTC CASSLAAYNEQFF
TRBJ2-7 TRBD2 NA 14 TRBV29-1 TGCAGCGCCACGACTAGCGGGGGCTCCTACGAGCAGTACTTC CSATTSGGSYEQYF
TRBJ1-1 NA NA 14 TRBV7-2 TGTGCCAGCAGCGCGAATGGCAGGCGGACTGAAGCTTTCTTT CASSANGRRTEAFF
TRBJ2-1 NA NA 15 TRBV7-9 TGTGCCAGCAGCTTACGACTAGGAACCTACAATGAGCAGTTCTTC CASSLRLGTYNEQFF
TRBJ2-1 TRBD2 NA 18 TRBV4-2 TGTGCCAGCAGCCAAGAAGTGAGCGGGACTAGCTCCTACAATGAGCAGTTCTTC CASSQEVSGTSSYNEQFF
TRBJ2-7 TRBD1 NA 15 TRBV27 TGTGCCAGCAGTTCGGACAGGGGGCACTCCTACGAGCAGTACTTC CASSSDRGHSYEQYF
TRBJ2-2 NA once 13 TRBV12-3/TRBV12-4 TGTGCCAGCAGTCAATTACACACCGGGGAGCTGTTTTTT CASSQLHTGELFF
TRBJ1-5 TRBD1 NA 15 TRBV6-1 TGTGCCAGCAGTGAACTGGGACAGGACAATCAGCCCCAGCATTTT CASSELGQDNQPQHF
TRBJ2-2 NA NA 11 TRBV7-9 TGTGCCAGCAGCTGGGACGGGGAGCTGTTTTTT CASSWDGELFF
TRBJ2-3 TRBD1 NA 15 TRBV6-5 TGTGCCAGCAGTCAACAGGGGGCATTCACAGATACGCAGTATTTT CASSQQGAFTDTQYF
TRBJ2-7 NA NA 15 TRBV6-2/TRBV6-3 TGTGCCAGCAGTTACTCGGACGGGAGCTCCTACGAGCAGTACTTC CASSYSDGSSYEQYF
TRBJ2-6 TRBD1 NA 16 TRBV14 TGTGCCAGCAGCCAATACAGGGGGTCCGGGGCCAACGTCCTGACTTTC CASSQYRGSGANVLTF
TRBJ2-7 NA once 15 TRBV4-2 TGTGCCAGCAGCCAAGGTTCCGGGGGCGGCTACGAGCAGTACTTC CASSQGSGGGYEQYF
TRBJ2-1 TRBD2 once 16 TRBV9 TGTGCCAGCAGCGTAGGAGGCGGGAGAAGCTACAATGAGCAGTTCTTC CASSVGGGRSYNEQFF
TRBJ2-7 TRBD1 NA 16 TRBV7-9 TGTGCCAGCAGCTTACCCGGGACAGGGGCTTCTGACGAGCAGTACTTC CASSLPGTGASDEQYF
TRBJ1-5 TRBD1 NA 19 TRBV3-1/TRBV3-2 TGTGCCAGCAGCCTTGGGACAGGGAGGACCCATCTCGCTAATCAGCCCCAGCATTTT CASSLGTGRTHLANQPQHF
TRBJ2-4 NA NA 15 TRBV7-2 TGTGCCAGCAGCTCCGGAGGGGGGGCGGGAAACATTCAGTACTTC CASSSGGGAGNIQYF
TRBJ2-1 NA NA 15 TRBV5-1 TGCGCCAGCAGCCCTTTGACTACGAGACAGTTTGAGCAGTTCTTC CASSPLTTRQFEQFF
TRBJ2-5 NA once 13 TRBV7-2 TGTGCCAGCAGCTCATACAGGGACGAGACCCAGTACTTC CASSSYRDETQYF
TRBJ1-4 NA once 14 TRBV9 TGTGCCAGCAGTCCGGGATGGGGATATGAAAAACTGTTTTTT CASSPGWGYEKLFF